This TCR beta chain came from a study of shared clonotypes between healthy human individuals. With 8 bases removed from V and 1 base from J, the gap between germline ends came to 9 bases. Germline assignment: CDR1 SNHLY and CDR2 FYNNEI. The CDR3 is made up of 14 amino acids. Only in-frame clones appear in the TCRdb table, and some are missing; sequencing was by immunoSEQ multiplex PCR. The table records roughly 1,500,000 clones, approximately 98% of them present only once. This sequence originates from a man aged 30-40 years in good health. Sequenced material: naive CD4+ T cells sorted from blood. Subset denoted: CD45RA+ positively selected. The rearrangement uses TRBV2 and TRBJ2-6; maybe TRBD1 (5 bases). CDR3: CASVGESGANVLTF. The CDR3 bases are TGTGCCAGCGTAGGGGAATCTGGGGCCAACGTCCTGACTTTC.